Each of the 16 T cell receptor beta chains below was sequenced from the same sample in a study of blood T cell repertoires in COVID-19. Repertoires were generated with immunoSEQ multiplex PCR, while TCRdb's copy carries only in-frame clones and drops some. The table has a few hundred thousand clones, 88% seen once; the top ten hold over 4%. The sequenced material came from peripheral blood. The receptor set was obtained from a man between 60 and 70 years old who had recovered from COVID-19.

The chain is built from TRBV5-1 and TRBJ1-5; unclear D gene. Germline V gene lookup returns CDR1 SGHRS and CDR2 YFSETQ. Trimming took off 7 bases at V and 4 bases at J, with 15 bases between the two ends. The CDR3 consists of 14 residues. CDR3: CASEHRVSNQPQHF. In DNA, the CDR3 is TGCGCCAGCGAACACCGGGTCTCGAATCAGCCCCAGCATTTT.

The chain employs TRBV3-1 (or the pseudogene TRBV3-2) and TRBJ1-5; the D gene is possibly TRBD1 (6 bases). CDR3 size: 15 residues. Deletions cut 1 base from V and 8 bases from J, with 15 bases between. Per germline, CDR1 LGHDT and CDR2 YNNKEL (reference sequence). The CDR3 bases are TGTGCCAGCAGCCAAGCTGGGACAACTTTGAAGCCCCAGCATTTT. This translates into CASSQAGTTLKPQHF.

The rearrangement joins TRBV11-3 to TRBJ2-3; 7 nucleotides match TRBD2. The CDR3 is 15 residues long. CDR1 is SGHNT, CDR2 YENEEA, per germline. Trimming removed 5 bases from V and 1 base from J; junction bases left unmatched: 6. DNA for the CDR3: TGTGCCAGCAGCCGCGGGGGAACGGGCACAGATACGCAGTATTTT. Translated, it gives CASSRGGTGTDTQYF.

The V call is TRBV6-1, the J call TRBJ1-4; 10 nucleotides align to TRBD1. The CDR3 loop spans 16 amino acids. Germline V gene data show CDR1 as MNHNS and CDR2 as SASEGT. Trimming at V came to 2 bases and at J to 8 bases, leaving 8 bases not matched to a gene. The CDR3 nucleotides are TGTGCCAGCAGTGAACGGTCGGACAGGGGGGACGAAAAACTGTTTTTT. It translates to CASSERSDRGDEKLFF.

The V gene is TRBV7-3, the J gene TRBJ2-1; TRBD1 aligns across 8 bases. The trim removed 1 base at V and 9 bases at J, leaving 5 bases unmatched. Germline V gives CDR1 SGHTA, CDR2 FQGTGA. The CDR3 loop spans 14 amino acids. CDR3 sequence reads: CASSLRQGRGEQFF. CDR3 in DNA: TGTGCCAGCAGCTTAAGACAGGGGAGAGGTGAGCAGTTCTTC.

The CDR3 spells CASSSSGGSDSPLHF. Here the CDR3 DNA reads TGTGCCAGCAGCTCCTCAGGGGGTTCCGATTCACCCCTCCACTTT. The rearrangement links TRBV9 to TRBJ1-6; 7 nucleotides match TRBD1. V lost 4 bases to trimming and J lost 8 bases; unmatched junction nucleotides: 9. Per the germline V gene, CDR1 is SGDLS and CDR2 is YYNGEE. This CDR3 region has 15 residues.

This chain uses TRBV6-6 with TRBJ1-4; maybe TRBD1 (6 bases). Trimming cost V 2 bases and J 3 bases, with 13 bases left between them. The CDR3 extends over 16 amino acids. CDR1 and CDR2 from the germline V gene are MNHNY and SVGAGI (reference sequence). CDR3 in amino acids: CASSYPLTGSNEKLFF. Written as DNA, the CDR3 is TGTGCCAGCAGTTACCCCTTGACAGGTTCTAATGAAAAACTGTTTTTT.

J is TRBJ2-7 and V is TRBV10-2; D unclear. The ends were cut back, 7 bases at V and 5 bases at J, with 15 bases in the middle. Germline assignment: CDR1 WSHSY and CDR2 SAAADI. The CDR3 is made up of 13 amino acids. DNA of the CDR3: TGCGCCAGCACGGTTCGAGCTGGTAACGAGCAGTACTTC. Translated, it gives CASTVRAGNEQYF.

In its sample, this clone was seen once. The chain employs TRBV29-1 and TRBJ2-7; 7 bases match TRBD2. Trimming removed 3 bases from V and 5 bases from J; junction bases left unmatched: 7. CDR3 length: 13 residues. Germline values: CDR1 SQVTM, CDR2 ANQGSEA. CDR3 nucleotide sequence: TGCAGCGTTGAGGAGACTAGCATACACGAGCAGTACTTC. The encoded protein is CSVEETSIHEQYF.

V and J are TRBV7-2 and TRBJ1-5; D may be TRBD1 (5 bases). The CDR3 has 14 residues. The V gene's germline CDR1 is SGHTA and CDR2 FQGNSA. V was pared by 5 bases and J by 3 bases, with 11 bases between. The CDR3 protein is CASSRPGNNQPQHF. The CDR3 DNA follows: TGTGCCAGCAGCAGGCCAGGGAACAATCAGCCCCAGCATTTT.

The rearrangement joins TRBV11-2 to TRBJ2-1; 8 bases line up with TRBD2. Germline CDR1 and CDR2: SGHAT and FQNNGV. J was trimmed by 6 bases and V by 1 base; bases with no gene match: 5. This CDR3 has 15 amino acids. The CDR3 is CASSLGAGATNEQFF. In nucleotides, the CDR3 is TGTGCCAGCAGCTTAGGAGCGGGGGCCACCAATGAGCAGTTCTTC.

The CDR3 is CASSGVTTGATNEKLFF. Here the CDR3 DNA reads TGTGCCAGCAGCGGAGTCACTACAGGGGCGACTAATGAAAAACTGTTTTTT. The chain combines TRBV5-6 with TRBJ1-4; 7 bases align to TRBD1. Trimming took 4 bases from V and 2 from J; bases not matched to a gene: 11. The V gene's germline CDR1 is SGHDT and CDR2 YYEEEE. CDR3 size: 17 residues.

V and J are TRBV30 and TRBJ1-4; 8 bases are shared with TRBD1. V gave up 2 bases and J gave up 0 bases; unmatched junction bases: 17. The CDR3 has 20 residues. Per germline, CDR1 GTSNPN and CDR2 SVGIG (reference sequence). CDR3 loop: CAWSSRTGRQLVATNEKLFF. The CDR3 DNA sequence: TGTGCCTGGAGTTCAAGGACAGGGAGGCAATTGGTTGCAACTAATGAAAAACTGTTTTTT.

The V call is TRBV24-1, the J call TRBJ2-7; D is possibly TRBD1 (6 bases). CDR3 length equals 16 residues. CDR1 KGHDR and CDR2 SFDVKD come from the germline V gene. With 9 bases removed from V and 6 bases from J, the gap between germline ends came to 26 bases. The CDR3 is CATRDRRDLIRGEQYF. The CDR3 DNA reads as TGTGCCACCCGAGACCGCCGGGATCTCATCAGGGGCGAGCAGTACTTC.

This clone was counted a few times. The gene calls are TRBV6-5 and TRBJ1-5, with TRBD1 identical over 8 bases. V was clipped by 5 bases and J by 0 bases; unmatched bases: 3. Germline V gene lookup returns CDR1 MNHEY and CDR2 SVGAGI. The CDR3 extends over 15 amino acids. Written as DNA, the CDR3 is TGTGCCAGCAGTAGGACAGGGAATAGCAATCAGCCCCAGCATTTT. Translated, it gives CASSRTGNSNQPQHF.

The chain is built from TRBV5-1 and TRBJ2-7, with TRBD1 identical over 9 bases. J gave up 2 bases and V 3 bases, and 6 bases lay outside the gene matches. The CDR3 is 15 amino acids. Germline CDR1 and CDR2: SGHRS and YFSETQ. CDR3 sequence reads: CASSSPDRGAYEQYF. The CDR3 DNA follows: TGCGCCAGCAGCTCTCCGGACAGGGGCGCCTACGAGCAGTACTTC.